This T cell receptor (beta chain) was retrieved from a study of cytomegalovirus exposure and HLA in healthy donors. Study-wide results and limits: Differences between HLA loci emerged in a later analysis of TCR association rates, with DRB1 most and HLA-C fewest. Later analysis demonstrated an association between a missense DCLRE1C variant and TCR beta V- and J-gene trimming.

For this clone: The antigen remains unidentified.

Germline trimming cut 5 bases from V and 4 bases from J; bases unmatched to any gene: 7. The CDR3 loop spans 14 amino acids. CDR1 is MNHEY and CDR2 is SMNVEV in the germline V gene (reference sequence). The PCR ran on 60 Vbeta and 13 Jbeta primers. Repertoires were generated with immunoSEQ multiplex PCR, while TCRdb's copy carries only in-frame clones and drops some. The sample holds over 200,000 clones, 70% to 90% seen once. Material for sequencing was PBMCs. V usage is TRBV27 and J usage is TRBJ2-7, with 8 bases lining up with TRBD1. The receptor's source is a human donor in good health. CDR3 loop: CASSPRDRRYEQYF. The CDR3 DNA is TGTGCCAGCAGTCCGAGGGACAGGCGTTACGAGCAGTACTTC.